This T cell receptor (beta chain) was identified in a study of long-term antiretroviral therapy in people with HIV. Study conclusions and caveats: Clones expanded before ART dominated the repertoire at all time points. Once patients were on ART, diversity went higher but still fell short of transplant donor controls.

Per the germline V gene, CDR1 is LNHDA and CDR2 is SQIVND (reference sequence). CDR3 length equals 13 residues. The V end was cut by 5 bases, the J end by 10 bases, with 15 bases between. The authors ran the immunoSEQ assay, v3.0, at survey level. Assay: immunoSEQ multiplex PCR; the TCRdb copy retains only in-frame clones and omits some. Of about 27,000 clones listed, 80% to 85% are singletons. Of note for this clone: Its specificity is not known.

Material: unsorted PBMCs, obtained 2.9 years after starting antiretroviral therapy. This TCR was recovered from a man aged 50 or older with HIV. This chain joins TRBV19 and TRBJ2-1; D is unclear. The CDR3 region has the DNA TGTGCCAGTAGTTTTCCAGGCGAAACCGAGCAGTTCTTC. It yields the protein CASSFPGETEQFF.